This T cell receptor beta chain comes out of a study of T cells in Graves' hyperthyroidism and ophthalmopathy. The germline V gene has CDR1 MNHEY and CDR2 SVGAGI. The CDR3 extends over 15 amino acids. Trimming removed 2 bases from V and 2 bases from J, with 9 bases in between. Authors of the study amplified TCR beta CDR3 regions from RNA transcripts. The TCR CDR3 was amplified in a first-round RT-PCR using the HTBI primer set. TCRdb re-derived calls from the multiplex PCR reads in MiXCR, one entry per CDR3 protein. The sample holds 450,000 to 550,000 distinct CDR3 sequences; approximately 25% are singletons and the top ten take over 9%.

The sequence was obtained from a woman in her twenties or thirties with Graves' ophthalmopathy. The sequenced sample consisted of blood. The chain carries TRBV6-5 and TRBJ2-2; either TRBD1 or TRBD2 may fit D (5 bases each). CDR3 loop: CASSYRGVNTGELFF. CDR3 sequence (DNA): TGTGCCAGCAGTTACCGGGGCGTTAACACCGGGGAGCTGTTTTTT.